This record covers a single T cell receptor beta chain. Its specificity is not known. Both TCR beta VDJ combination and CDR3 sequence profiling were carried out. Genomic DNA was the template for this profiling. TCRdb called the reads again in MiXCR, with one record for every CDR3 protein. The table includes roughly 200,000 distinct CDR3 sequences, 61% detected once. With 5 bases removed from V and 8 bases from J, the gap between germline ends came to 15 bases. The CDR3 covers 13 residues. Germline values: CDR1 SEHNR, CDR2 FQNEAQ (reference sequence). This entry comes from a study of CD8+CD57+ T cells in acquired aplastic anemia. On the study more broadly: Each DNA sample taken from sorted CD4+ and CD8+ cells came to about 3 ug on average. Healthy donor sequencing depth: approximately 9.9 million CD4+, under 14 million CD8+ reads. Findings of the study overall: A significant difference in CD8+ Simpson's diversity between patients and controls was not found. Shared by patients and controls, 25 to 30 CD8+ CDR3s were abundant in patients.

This clonotype was sampled from a human donor in good health. J is TRBJ1-2 and V is TRBV7-9; D gene uncertain. The source material was sorted CD4+, CD8+, or CD8+CD57+ T cells (not recorded which) from PBMCs. CDR3 sequence: CASSRDMVGGYTF. CDR3 bases: TGTGCCAGCAGCCGCGACATGGTGGGAGGCTACACCTTC. Full variable domain (remainder filled in from reference TRBV7-9 and TRBJ1-2): DTGVSQNPRHKITKRGQNVTFRCDPISEHNRLYWYRQTLGQGPEFLTYFQNEAQLEKSRLLSDRFSAERPKGSFSTLEIQRTEQGDSAMYLCASSRDMVGGYTFGSGTRLTVV.